This is a list of T cell receptor beta chains from one sample in a study of Ad26.COV2.S vaccination and SARS-CoV-2 variants. The protocol was immunoSEQ multiplex PCR, while the TCRdb copy is restricted to in-frame clones and leaves out a portion. In the table there are about 480,000 clones, 87% of which are singletons. Sample: peripheral blood, taken in a trial of Ad26.COV2.S vaccine versus placebo. These receptor sequences come from a person between 18 and 59 years old who received the Ad26.COV2.S COVID-19 vaccine or a placebo. Each CDR3 is given with its conserved first and last residue. Each record gives: V gene, J gene, CDR3 protein.

V: TRBV13; J: TRBJ2-1; CDR3: CASSPWPSNEQFF
V: TRBV4-3; J: TRBJ1-3; CDR3: CASSQDRRSGNTIYF
V: TRBV3-1/TRBV3-2; J: TRBJ2-7; CDR3: CASSHSIDYEQYF
V: TRBV28; J: TRBJ1-1; CDR3: CASSPGQFGTEAFF
V: TRBV29-1; J: TRBJ2-3; CDR3: CSVEGGIGDTQYF
V: TRBV3-1/TRBV3-2; J: TRBJ1-6; CDR3: CASSQETGQGNSPLHF
V: TRBV12-3/TRBV12-4; J: TRBJ2-7; CDR3: CASSRGQGYEQYF
V: TRBV5-5; J: TRBJ2-1; CDR3: CASSFPGQGNNEQFF
V: TRBV21-1; J: TRBJ1-1; CDR3: CASSTDRENTEAFF
V: TRBV3-1/TRBV3-2; J: TRBJ2-4; CDR3: CASSQAWGRDIQYF
V: TRBV9; J: TRBJ2-7; CDR3: CASSALRSGSVNEQYF
V: TRBV7-8; J: TRBJ1-5; CDR3: CASSLFTNTQGTPQHF
V: TRBV5-4; J: TRBJ2-5; CDR3: CASSPRTSGPQETQYF
V: TRBV19; J: TRBJ2-3; CDR3: CASSIVGVDTQYF
V: TRBV19; J: TRBJ1-1; CDR3: CASSTEYSPFF
V: TRBV6-1; J: TRBJ2-7; CDR3: CASSEAGGEQYF
V: TRBV28; J: TRBJ2-3; CDR3: CASTSGTSGMGTDTQYF
V: TRBV6-2/TRBV6-3; J: TRBJ2-1; CDR3: CASSSGQANNEQFF
V: TRBV12-3/TRBV12-4; J: TRBJ1-1; CDR3: CASSFGAGAFF
V: TRBV14; J: TRBJ2-5; CDR3: CASSPGQETQYF
V: TRBV6-5; J: TRBJ2-2; CDR3: CATIQGDYTGELFF
V: TRBV11-1; J: TRBJ2-3; CDR3: CASSLGTGPTDTQYF
V: TRBV5-1; J: TRBJ2-7; CDR3: CASSPGLAGGSSYEQYF
V: TRBV6-5; J: TRBJ2-2; CDR3: CASRSTGAGELFF
V: TRBV3-1/TRBV3-2; J: TRBJ2-3; CDR3: CASSPRDRKQYF
V: TRBV19; J: TRBJ1-2; CDR3: CASSIWRNYGYTF
V: TRBV7-3; J: TRBJ2-2; CDR3: CASSLGRARRNTGELFF
V: TRBV28; J: TRBJ2-5; CDR3: CASNPIPWTGQWQETQYF
V: TRBV5-4; J: TRBJ2-5; CDR3: CASSFGGRGGQETQYF
V: TRBV6-5; J: TRBJ1-4; CDR3: CASSSRGEKLFF
V: TRBV7-2; J: TRBJ2-7; CDR3: CASSTPSSYEQYF
V: TRBV15; J: TRBJ1-1; CDR3: CATSRDRANTEAFF
V: TRBV11-3; J: TRBJ2-7; CDR3: CASSWTGHPAEIGEQYF
V: TRBV7-2; J: TRBJ1-4; CDR3: CASSFPGAFNEKLFF
V: TRBV6-5; J: TRBJ1-2; CDR3: CASTVAGSYGYTF
V: TRBV5-5; J: TRBJ2-2; CDR3: CASSPEVTQGRTGELFF
V: TRBV20-1; J: TRBJ1-1; CDR3: CSASPRGVAEAFF
V: TRBV28; J: TRBJ1-1; CDR3: CASPSGSSGDTEAFF
V: TRBV6-5; J: TRBJ2-3; CDR3: CASSYVLAGSTDTQYF
V: TRBV28; J: TRBJ1-5; CDR3: CASSLALELYQPQHF
V: TRBV9; J: TRBJ2-3; CDR3: CASSVGTSGRWVTDTQYF
V: TRBV30; J: TRBJ2-6; CDR3: CAWSGGSGANVLTF
V: TRBV6-5; J: TRBJ1-5; CDR3: CASRRAPDQPQHF
V: TRBV10-3; J: TRBJ1-2; CDR3: CAIGGGQGNGYTF
V: TRBV4-3; J: TRBJ2-7; CDR3: CASSQGRWAYEQYF
V: TRBV27; J: TRBJ2-1; CDR3: CASSRLAGINPGSYNEQFF
V: TRBV4-3; J: TRBJ1-6; CDR3: CASSQDLRAGGSPLHF
V: TRBV11-1; J: TRBJ2-7; CDR3: CASSRPGLVSEQYF
V: TRBV5-1; J: TRBJ2-5; CDR3: CASSFQKFTEETQYF
V: TRBV19; J: TRBJ2-5; CDR3: CASSMRVNRGETQYF